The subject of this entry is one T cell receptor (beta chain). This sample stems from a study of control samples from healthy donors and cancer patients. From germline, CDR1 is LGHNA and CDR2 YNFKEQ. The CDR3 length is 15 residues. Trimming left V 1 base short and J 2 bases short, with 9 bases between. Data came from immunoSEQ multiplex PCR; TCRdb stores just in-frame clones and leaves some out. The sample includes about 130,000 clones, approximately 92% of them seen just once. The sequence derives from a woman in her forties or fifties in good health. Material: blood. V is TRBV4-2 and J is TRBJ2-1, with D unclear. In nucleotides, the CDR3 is TGTGCCAGCAGCCAAGCGGGTCCAACCTACAATGAGCAGTTCTTC. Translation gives CASSQAGPTYNEQFF.